One sample yielded the 29 T cell receptor beta chains listed below, sequenced in a study of CD8 T cells in Susac syndrome. A quantity of about 0.45 to 1 ug RNA underwent reverse transcription using random hexamers. Each CDR3 protein gets one entry after TCRdb re-called the immunoSEQ multiplex PCR reads with MiXCR. The repertoire consists of 150,000 or so distinct CDR3 sequences, with nearly 97% occurring once and the leading ten covering 0.14% to 0.15%. The sequencing input was CD8+ T cells from PBMCs. These receptors all come from a human donor with multiple sclerosis.

V is TRBV9 and J is TRBJ2-1; D uncertain. V lost 7 bases, J lost 2 bases, and 10 bases lay in between. This CDR3 spans 13 amino acids. The germline V gene has CDR1 SGDLS and CDR2 YYNGEE. In nucleotides, the CDR3 is TGTGCCAGCTCAGGATTCGCCTACAATGAGCAGTTCTTC. This gives the protein CASSGFAYNEQFF.

CDR3 sequence (DNA): TGTGCCAGCAGTTTCAGGGTAGCCCTAGAGCAGTTCTTC. Translation: CASSFRVALEQFF. The V and J genes are TRBV27 and TRBJ2-1; D possibly corresponds to TRBD1 (5 bases). Trimming removed 3 bases from V and 10 bases from J, with 13 bases in between. Germline V gene data show CDR1 as MNHEY and CDR2 as SMNVEV (reference sequence). This CDR3 is built from 13 residues.

The J gene is TRBJ2-3, the V gene TRBV13; D is undetermined. V gave up 6 bases and J gave up 6 bases, with 7 bases separating them. This CDR3 comprises 11 residues. The V gene's germline CDR1 is PRHDT and CDR2 FYEKMQ (reference sequence). In nucleotides, the CDR3 is TGTGCCAGCAGTTCTGGGGATACGCAGTATTTT. Translation gives CASSSGDTQYF.

The chain employs TRBV6-1 and TRBJ1-6; D may be TRBD1 (5 bases). The CDR3 consists of 13 residues. Trimming took 6 bases from V and 8 from J, leaving 11 bases between them. Germline CDR1 and CDR2: MNHNS and SASEGT. The CDR3 nucleotides read TGTGCCAGCAGAGATACCAGGGATTCACCCCTCCACTTT. The encoded protein is CASRDTRDSPLHF.

This clonotype was counted a single time. The rearrangement uses TRBV18 and TRBJ2-5, with D possibly being TRBD2 (6 bases). V shed 3 bases and J shed 4 bases, with 15 bases lying between them. The CDR3 covers 15 residues. Germline CDR1 and CDR2: KGHSH and LQKENI. Here the CDR3 DNA reads TGTGCCAGCTCACCGATGGAGGGAGTCGTAGAGACCCAGTACTTC. Translation gives CASSPMEGVVETQYF.

The rearrangement uses TRBV2 and TRBJ2-3; D call uncertain. Between the trimmed V and J ends, which lost 7 bases and 4 bases, there was a span of 9 bases. This CDR3 comprises 12 residues. The germline CDR1 and CDR2 sequences are SNHLY and FYNNEI. As DNA, the CDR3 is TGTGCCAGCACTTATATCTCAGATACGCAGTATTTT. Its translation is CASTYISDTQYF.

The chain combines TRBV30 with TRBJ2-1; D is undetermined. Looked up from germline, CDR1 is GTSNPN and CDR2 is SVGIG (reference sequence). V gave up 1 base and J gave up 2 bases, with 12 bases separating them. CDR3 size: 15 residues. This CDR3 is CAWSAALGTYNEQFF. Written as DNA, the CDR3 is TGTGCCTGGAGTGCCGCCCTAGGGACCTACAATGAGCAGTTCTTC.

This sequence joins TRBV20-1 and TRBJ2-3; D is perhaps TRBD2 (6 bases). V was pared by 4 bases and J by 1 base, with 18 bases between. Germline V CDR1 and CDR2: DFQATT, SNEGSKA (reference sequence). CDR3 length: 16 amino acids. Here the CDR3 reads CSANLKVRGRTDTQYF. The CDR3 DNA reads TGCAGTGCTAACCTGAAGGTGCGGGGCCGCACAGATACGCAGTATTTT.

The chain links TRBV27 to TRBJ2-1; no clear D. The CDR3 has 13 amino acids. Germline CDR1 is MNHEY and CDR2 is SMNVEV (reference sequence). The ends were cut back, 4 bases at V and 4 bases at J, with 8 bases in the middle. The CDR3 DNA is TGTGCCAGCAGTTACGACGGGTACAATGAGCAGTTCTTC. Protein product: CASSYDGYNEQFF.

V gene TRBV2 combines with J gene TRBJ2-2; D is perhaps TRBD1 (7 bases). Germline CDR1 is SNHLY and CDR2 is FYNNEI. This CDR3 contains 15 residues. V was cut by 5 bases and J by 4 bases, with 14 bases left in between. The CDR3 DNA reads as TGTGCCAGCAGTCCAGGGAGGACAGGCACCGGGGAGCTGTTTTTT. Protein: CASSPGRTGTGELFF.

The rearrangement uses TRBV20-1 and TRBJ2-1; a possible D gene is TRBD2 (5 bases). CDR1 is DFQATT and CDR2 is SNEGSKA in the germline V gene (reference sequence). CDR3 length: 14 residues. Trimming removed 4 bases at V and 3 bases at J, with 13 bases between. CDR3 in DNA: TGCAGTGCTAATCTAGCCAACCTCTACAATGAGCAGTTCTTC. It codes for CSANLANLYNEQFF.

The J gene is TRBJ2-2, the V gene TRBV12-3 or TRBV12-4; D remains ambiguous. CDR3 length: 15 amino acids. The V end lost 0 bases, the J end lost 3 bases, and 8 bases lay between the germline ends. The CDR3 spells CASSLASLHTGELFF. CDR3 nucleotides: TGTGCCAGCAGTTTAGCCAGCTTGCACACCGGGGAGCTGTTTTTT.

The chain recombines TRBV7-6 with TRBJ2-5; possibly TRBD1 for D (6 bases). This CDR3 is built from 12 residues. Deletions cut 10 bases from V and 2 bases from J, with 11 bases between. Per germline, CDR1 SGHVS and CDR2 FNYEAQ. For the CDR3, the DNA is TGTGCCACCGCGGACAGTCAAGAGACCCAGTACTTC. Its protein product is CATADSQETQYF.

The V gene is TRBV30, the J gene TRBJ2-7; no firm D call. CDR1 and CDR2 from the germline V gene are GTSNPN and SVGIG (reference sequence). This CDR3 region has 12 residues. V lost 0 bases, J lost 2 bases, and 5 bases lay in between. The DNA for the CDR3 is TGTGCCTGGAGTGTCCCAGCCTACGAGCAGTACTTC. Its protein is CAWSVPAYEQYF.

CDR3 residues: CSARRPAPSPLHF. CDR3 DNA sequence: TGCAGTGCTAGAAGGCCGGCCCCCTCACCCCTCCACTTT. The chain carries TRBV20-1 and TRBJ1-6; D gene unclear. Germline CDR1 reads DFQATT; CDR2 reads SNEGSKA (reference sequence). V was shortened by 2 bases and J by 10 bases, with 12 bases between the two germline ends. CDR3 length: 13 amino acids.

The J gene is TRBJ1-5, the V gene TRBV20-1; D uncertain. Germline CDR1 is DFQATT and CDR2 is SNEGSKA (reference sequence). Trimming took 0 bases from V and 0 from J, leaving 15 bases between them. The CDR3 is 17 amino acids. The CDR3 spells CSAREKVGGSSNQPQHF. The CDR3 nucleotides are TGCAGTGCTAGAGAAAAGGTTGGCGGCAGTAGCAATCAGCCCCAGCATTTT.

This chain links TRBV7-9 with TRBJ1-2, with a weak D call TRBD1 (5 bases). The CDR3 length is 12 residues. The V end lost 4 bases, the J end lost 3 bases, and 6 bases lay between the germline ends. The germline gives CDR1 SEHNR, CDR2 FQNEAQ (reference sequence). The CDR3 coding sequence is TGTGCCAGCAGCTCGGGACACTATGGCTACACCTTC. Protein product: CASSSGHYGYTF.

The chain uses TRBV20-1 and TRBJ2-1; 8 bases are shared with TRBD2. V shed 2 bases and J 7 bases; nucleotides not matched to a gene: 19. The CDR3 contains 18 residues. The V gene's germline CDR1 is DFQATT and CDR2 SNEGSKA (reference sequence). In nucleotides, the CDR3 is TGCAGTGCTAGATCCCTTTGGGGCTCGGGGGGGCGTCGGAATGAGCAGTTCTTC. Its protein is CSARSLWGSGGRRNEQFF.

The chain links TRBV25-1 to TRBJ1-2; D uncertain. CDR3 size: 13 residues. The germline gives CDR1 MGHDK, CDR2 SYGVNS. Trimming removed 3 bases from V and 6 bases from J, with 11 bases in between. CDR3 DNA sequence: TGTGCCAGCAGTGACGGCCATGAGGATGGCTACACCTTC. It is translated as CASSDGHEDGYTF.

The rearrangement uses TRBV29-1 and TRBJ2-7; D may match TRBD1 or TRBD2 (6 bases each). The CDR3 runs to 13 residues. Trimming took off 6 bases at V and 0 bases at J, with 12 bases between the two ends. Germline CDR1 reads SQVTM; CDR2 reads ANQGSEA. The CDR3 DNA reads as TGCAGCGTGGGAGAGGGGGGCTCCTACGAGCAGTACTTC. It yields the protein CSVGEGGSYEQYF.

The chain recombines TRBV6-5 with TRBJ2-2, with 8 bases fitting TRBD2. The CDR3 totals 14 residues. Germline V gives CDR1 MNHEY, CDR2 SVGAGI. V dropped 0 bases and J dropped 6; count of bases not matched to a gene: 0. The CDR3 nucleotides read TGTGCCAGCAGTTACTCCGGGGGGGCCGGGGAGCTGTTTTTT. Amino acids: CASSYSGGAGELFF.

This clonotype has just one count. The chain's CDR3 is CASGFWAGGPEVYQETQYF. DNA of the CDR3: TGTGCTAGTGGTTTTTGGGCGGGGGGCCCCGAGGTGTACCAAGAGACCCAGTACTTC. The rearrangement links TRBV12-5 to TRBJ2-5; 8 bases match TRBD2. V was clipped by 3 bases and J by 0 bases; unmatched bases: 15. The CDR3 is 19 amino acids. From germline, CDR1 is LGHNT and CDR2 FRNRAP.

The rearrangement links TRBV18 to TRBJ2-5; tentative D call: TRBD1 (6 bases). The germline gives CDR1 KGHSH, CDR2 LQKENI. The CDR3 sequence is 15 residues long. V lost 6 bases and J lost 1, with 15 bases in between. In DNA, the CDR3 is TGTGCCAGCTCGGGGGCAAAATCGGTCCAAGAGACCCAGTACTTC. Its protein is CASSGAKSVQETQYF.

The chain recombines TRBV29-1 with TRBJ1-1; 9 nucleotides match TRBD1. Germline V lookup: CDR1 SQVTM, CDR2 ANQGSEA. The V and J ends lost 1 base and 11 bases, in that order; junction bases with no gene match: 2. The CDR3 spans 11 residues. CDR3 sequence reads: CSVEGGQGAFF. The CDR3 nucleotides read TGCAGCGTTGAAGGGGGACAGGGTGCTTTCTTT.

The chain uses TRBV7-9 and TRBJ1-2; D uncertain. With 4 bases removed from V and 2 bases from J, the gap between germline ends came to 20 bases. CDR3 length: 17 residues. Looked up from germline, CDR1 is SEHNR and CDR2 is FQNEAQ (reference sequence). CDR3 loop: CASSSSSTASGNYGYTF. The CDR3 bases are TGTGCCAGCAGCTCTTCCTCCACAGCGTCGGGCAACTATGGCTACACCTTC.

The V call is TRBV7-9, the J call TRBJ1-1, with TRBD1 as a possible D gene (5 bases). Germline V gives CDR1 SEHNR, CDR2 FQNEAQ (reference sequence). V dropped 1 base and J dropped 2 bases, with 17 bases sitting between them. CDR3 length equals 17 residues. The chain's CDR3 is CASSLGPQGPTNTEAFF. In DNA, the CDR3 is TGTGCCAGCAGCTTAGGCCCGCAGGGACCAACCAACACTGAAGCTTTCTTT.

The chain joins TRBV7-8 to TRBJ2-2; D may be TRBD2 (6 bases). Trimming left V 0 bases short and J 2 bases short, with 16 bases between. Germline V CDR1 and CDR2: SGHVS, FQNEAQ. The CDR3 covers 18 residues. The DNA of the CDR3 is TGTGCCAGCAGCTTAGCGTTTCGGGCGGGGAGCAACACCGGGGAGCTGTTTTTT. Translating gives CASSLAFRAGSNTGELFF. The whole variable domain, remainder taken from reference TRBV7-8 and TRBJ2-2, is GAGVSQSPRYKVAKRGQDVALRCDPISGHVSLFWYQQALGQGPEFLTYFQNEAQLDKSGLPSDRFFAERPEGSVSTLKIQRTQQEDSAVYLCASSLAFRAGSNTGELFFGEGSRLTVL.

The rearrangement links TRBV6-5 to TRBJ2-1; D gene ambiguous. This CDR3 has 9 residues. The germline V gene has CDR1 MNHEY and CDR2 SVGAGI. V was cut by 9 bases and J by 6 bases, with 3 bases left in between. DNA of the CDR3: TGTGCCAGAGGCAATGAGCAGTTCTTC. Amino acids: CARGNEQFF.

The chain employs TRBV11-2 and TRBJ2-7; D might be TRBD1 (6 bases). Trimming pared 4 bases from V and 6 bases from J, leaving 10 bases between. This CDR3 has 12 amino acids. CDR1 SGHAT and CDR2 FQNNGV come from the germline V gene. The CDR3 bases are TGTGCCAGCAGCTCACAGGGACCCGAGCAGTACGTC. Its translation: CASSSQGPEQYV.